This T cell receptor (beta chain) came from a study of T cell responses to AZD1222 COVID-19 vaccine. Study-level results: Seropositive at baseline were only six AZD1222 recipients. Repertoires were collected only later (after the peak T cell response had occurred).

Assay: immunoSEQ multiplex PCR; the TCRdb copy retains only in-frame clones and omits some. The sample yields tens of thousands of clones, roughly four fifths seen once. The table lists this clone with a few counts. Its antigen is not identified. V lost 7 bases and J lost 4; bases outside the gene matches: 15. CDR3 size: 16 residues. The germline V gene encodes CDR1 SGHTA and CDR2 FQGNSA. The source of this sequence is an adult who received the AZD1222 COVID-19 vaccine. This material consisted of peripheral blood, taken 28 days after the second AZD1222 dose. The chain recombines TRBV7-2 with TRBJ1-2; the match to TRBD1 covers 7 bases. The CDR3 nucleotides read TGTGCCAGCAACCCCAGGGGGGCGGTCGCCTTCTATGGCTACACCTTC. Amino acids: CASNPRGAVAFYGYTF.